Here is one T cell receptor (beta chain) with its context. Its specificity is unknown. These data are taken from a study of post-analysis software for immune sequencing data. General study results and limits: Comparison of patients with controls showed 4 to 6 TRBV segments more frequent in patients, TRBV5-6, TRBV5-1 and TRBV20-1 among them.

There are 12 residues in the CDR3. CDR1 and CDR2 (germline): SGHRS, YFSETQ. Trimming shortened V by 4 bases and J by 7 bases, and 11 bases separated the two germline ends. The TCR beta cDNA libraries contained unique molecular identifiers. One entry per CDR3 protein results from TCRdb running MiXCR on the PCR reads. This sample has about 400,000 distinct CDR3 sequences, with approximately 38% found just once. The receptor was derived from a girl aged 10-17 years with multiple sclerosis. Material: blood. This sequence joins TRBV5-1 and TRBJ1-2; maybe TRBD1 (5 bases). The CDR3 nucleotides read TGCGCCAGCAGCGCGGACAATAGTGGCTACACCTTC. This sequence encodes CASSADNSGYTF.